This T cell receptor beta chain is from a study of spatial heterogeneity in lung cancer. Study-wide results and limits: Counts of expanded intratumoral alpha and beta TCRs tracked tumor mutation counts.

Germline lookup yields CDR1 SGHDT and CDR2 YYEEEE. V shed 3 bases, J shed 4 bases, and the junction held 6 bases outside the gene matches. The CDR3 runs to 16 residues. Time point noted: sample taken at primary tumor resection. MiXCR was run by TCRdb on the 5' RACE reads, yielding one entry per CDR3 protein. The table shows roughly 18,000 distinct CDR3 sequences, with 5.7% occurring only once. This clonotype was detected ten times or more. Antigen unknown. The genes are TRBV5-6 and TRBJ2-3; 12 nucleotides line up with TRBD2. Here the sequenced sample was lung tumor tissue, taken at surgery. The clonotype comes from a female donor with early-stage non-small cell lung cancer. CDR3 sequence (DNA): TGTGCCAGCAGCTCCTGGACTAGCGGGAACCCAGATACGCAGTATTTT. Protein: CASSSWTSGNPDTQYF.